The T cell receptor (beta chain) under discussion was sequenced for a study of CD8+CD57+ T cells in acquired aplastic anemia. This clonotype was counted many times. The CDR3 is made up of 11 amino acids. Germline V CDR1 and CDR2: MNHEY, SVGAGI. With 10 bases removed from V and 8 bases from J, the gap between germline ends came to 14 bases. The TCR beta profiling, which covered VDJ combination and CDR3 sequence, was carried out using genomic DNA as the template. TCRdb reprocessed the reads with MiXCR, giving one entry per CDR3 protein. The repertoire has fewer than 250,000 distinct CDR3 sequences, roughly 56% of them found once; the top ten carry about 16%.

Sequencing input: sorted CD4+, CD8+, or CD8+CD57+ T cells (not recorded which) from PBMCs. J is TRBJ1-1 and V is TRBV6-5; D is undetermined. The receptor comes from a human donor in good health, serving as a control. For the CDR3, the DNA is TGTGCCACCCAGCTTCGGGGAGAAGCTTTCTTT. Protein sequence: CATQLRGEAFF.